The entry that follows covers one T cell receptor (beta chain) sequence. Its recognized antigen is unknown. There are no base qualities to consult, and no much larger clone falls within one base. No immune events such as infections were documented for the healthy donors during the collection period. To calibrate time-dependent variance in a beta-binomial model of T-cell clone differential abundance, blood repertoires from healthy donors were used as a training cohort. There were some ten healthy donors in the training cohort, of whom 3 were female and 7 were male. An age range of roughly 29 to 65 years, with an average of about 39 years, was recorded for the donors. Whole blood from each healthy donor was obtained from a commercial supplier and was collected at three time points roughly 13 days apart. For immunosequencing, genomic DNA was extracted from unsorted whole blood. The immunoSEQ Assay, which relies on bias-controlled multiplex PCR amplification of genomic DNA, was used to profile TCRbeta CDR3 regions. Per the authors' processing: To quantify the absolute abundance of each unique TCRbeta CDR3 region, the sequences were collapsed and filtered. Differential abundance was assessed using a binomial (Fisher-equivalent) model and a beta-binomial model in which time-dependent variance fitted from healthy donors was added. Clones with fewer than 5 combined templates were removed, and differential abundance was called for clones with a Benjamini-Hochberg FDR below 0.01. Using the form v = (b*log(k)+a)^2, the beta-binomial variance was modeled as a function of the total template count across the two samples. What TCRdb holds here is the immuneACCESS table cut down to in-frame rearrangements. Part of the clones is not present; checked against another copy, under half of the missing clones reflect an unresolved V gene, and the others are unexplained. For V, J and clone size, that table is used; D and trimming come from the DNA. The sample contains approximately 100,000 clones, approximately 90% of them found a single time. The top ten clonotypes cover about 17% of the sample.

The data were taken from a study of identifying expanded T cells in peripheral blood (dated by TCRdb to about 2019). Background on the whole study: Four technical replicates, made by sequencing separate aliquots from the same pool of genomic DNA, were compared pairwise. The full study reports these points: The authors expected that biological variance in healthy repertoires might rise further over much longer intervals, such as months to years. Between technical replicates the binomial model flagged around 1.2 differentially abundant clones, whereas over about 2 weeks the binomial model flagged about 15 and over approximately 4 weeks 19 to 20. Across all healthy-donor time intervals, the beta-binomial model significantly cut both the number of clones called differentially abundant and the false-positive rate. Across all healthy donors, variance in clone template counts between roughly two-week samples was found to increase significantly with total template count.

The germline V gene (reference sequence) provides CDR1 MNHNY and CDR2 SVGAGI. V loses 2 bases of germline sequence and J loses 8 bases, and the interval between the two ends is 12 bases. The CDR3 starts with the cysteine, ends with the phenylalanine, and has 14 residues. Only CDR3 DNA remains: 42 bases, in frame from the first base. This sequence originates from a person between 18 and 75 years old in good health. The sequenced sample was blood. The rearrangement joined TRBV6-6 to TRBJ1-4; a tentative D match to TRBD1 spans 6 bases. The nucleotide sequence is TGTGCCAGCAGTTACGGGCAGGGGCGGGAAAAACTGTTTTTT. This gives the protein CASSYGQGREKLFF.